The next 15 T cell receptor beta chains were all read from a single sample in a study of cytomegalovirus exposure and HLA in healthy donors. Primers for the PCR totalled 60 Vbeta and 13 Jbeta. TCRdb keeps only in-frame clones here, not all; method: immunoSEQ multiplex PCR. Of under 150,000 clones in the sample, approximately 80% were seen once. Sample: PBMCs. The origin of the receptors is a middle-aged woman in good health and CMV-seropositive.

The chain joins TRBV6-1 to TRBJ1-1, with 7 bases aligning to TRBD1. CDR1 is MNHNS and CDR2 is SASEGT in the germline V gene. The V gene end was trimmed by 8 bases and the J gene end by 6 bases; junction bases not matched to a gene: 9. The CDR3 has 13 amino acids. CDR3 loop: CASLSTGVSEAFF. The CDR3 DNA is TGTGCCAGCCTGTCCACAGGGGTCTCTGAAGCTTTCTTT.

The J gene is TRBJ1-2, the V gene TRBV6-5, with 12 bases identical to TRBD1. This CDR3 comprises 15 residues. CDR1 MNHEY and CDR2 SVGAGI come from the germline V gene. V lost 6 bases and J lost 4; bases outside the gene matches: 6. The CDR3 protein is CASRPGQGAAYGYTF. The CDR3 DNA sequence: TGTGCCAGCAGGCCGGGACAGGGGGCGGCCTATGGCTACACCTTC.

This chain joins TRBV7-9 and TRBJ2-1; possibly TRBD2 for D (5 bases). There are 14 residues in the CDR3. The germline gives CDR1 SEHNR, CDR2 FQNEAQ (reference sequence). Deletions cut 2 bases from V and 10 bases from J, with 15 bases between. CDR3 protein: CASSLFSGELEQFF. The CDR3 coding sequence is TGTGCCAGCAGCTTATTCTCCGGGGAGCTAGAGCAGTTCTTC.

About this clone: A junction end diverges from the germline sequence, so it may reflect a read error. The chain has TRBV7-9 and TRBJ2-3; 7 positions match TRBD2. CDR1 is SEHNR, CDR2 FQNEAQ, per germline (reference sequence). The CDR3 has 15 amino acids. The CDR3 DNA reads as TGTTCCAGCAGCCCCAGCGCGGGAGTAGTGGGTACGCAGTATTTT. It codes for CSSSPSAGVVGTQYF.

Worth noting for this clone: The identical CDR3 is also encoded by other nucleotide sequences in the sample. CDR3 protein: CASSGTGGNQPQHF. The CDR3 nucleotides are TGTGCCAGCAGCGGGACAGGGGGCAATCAGCCCCAGCATTTT. This sequence joins TRBV2 and TRBJ1-5, with 10 positions matching TRBD1. J was trimmed by 2 bases and V by 6 bases; bases with no gene match: 1. From germline, CDR1 is SNHLY and CDR2 FYNNEI. The CDR3 has 14 residues.

The chain is built from TRBV7-2 and TRBJ2-6; D gene unclear. CDR1 is SGHTA and CDR2 is FQGNSA in the germline V gene. This CDR3 spans 13 amino acids. The V gene lost 3 bases and the J gene lost 2 bases, with 2 bases spanning the gap. The CDR3 region has the DNA TGTGCCAGCAGCTTCGCTGGGGCCAACGTCCTGACTTTC. Translating gives CASSFAGANVLTF.

The gene calls are TRBV19 and TRBJ1-2; the match to TRBD1 covers 7 bases. The J segment lost 4 bases and the V segment lost 4 bases, leaving 6 bases of the junction unmatched. CDR3 size: 14 residues. Germline CDR1 and CDR2: LNHDA and SQIVND (reference sequence). In nucleotides, the CDR3 is TGTGCCAGTAGTACTTGGACAGGACCCTATGGCTACACCTTC. Protein product: CASSTWTGPYGYTF.

The chain links TRBV4-1 to TRBJ2-5; 7 bases are shared with TRBD2. The CDR3 has 14 amino acids. CDR1 and CDR2 from the germline V gene are MGHRA and YSYEKL. V trimming: 1 base; J trimming: 5 bases; junction bases outside the gene matches: 4. CDR3 sequence (DNA): TGCGCCAGCAGCCAAGGCGTGGGGGGGGAGACCCAGTACTTC. It codes for CASSQGVGGETQYF.

The chain carries TRBV7-2 and TRBJ2-5, with D possibly matching TRBD2 (8 bases). Germline V lookup: CDR1 SGHTA, CDR2 FQGNSA. Deletions cut 6 bases from V and 6 bases from J, with 26 bases between. CDR3 length: 17 residues. The CDR3 reads CASRSTGSGTRGKTQYF. In DNA form, the CDR3 reads TGTGCCAGCAGGTCGACAGGGAGCGGGACTAGGGGAAAGACCCAGTACTTC. Filled out from reference TRBV7-2 and TRBJ2-5, the complete variable domain reads GAGVSQSPSNKVTEKGKDVELRCDPISGHTALYWYRQSLGQGLEFLIYFQGNSAPDKSGLPSDRFSAERTGGSVSTLTIQRTQQEDSAVYLCASRSTGSGTRGKTQYFGPGTRLLVL.

The rearrangement uses TRBV2 and TRBJ2-7; 9 nucleotides agree with TRBD1. Unmatched junction bases numbered 6, after V lost 6 bases and J lost 0 bases. In germline, CDR1 is SNHLY, CDR2 FYNNEI. The CDR3 extends over 15 amino acids. The CDR3 loop reads CASRRPGQGSYEQYF. CDR3 DNA: TGTGCCAGCAGAAGACCGGGACAGGGCTCCTACGAGCAGTACTTC.

The genes are TRBV6-1 and TRBJ2-5; TRBD2 matches at 11 bases. The germline gives CDR1 MNHNS, CDR2 SASEGT. V lost 4 bases to trimming and J lost 4 bases; unmatched junction nucleotides: 5. This CDR3 contains 15 residues. The CDR3: CASSVLAGGPETQYF. The DNA of the CDR3 is TGTGCCAGCAGTGTTTTAGCGGGAGGGCCAGAGACCCAGTACTTC.

The chain recombines TRBV5-6 with TRBJ2-4; the D gene is possibly TRBD2 (6 bases). The CDR3 has 16 residues. Trimming shortened V by 0 bases and J by 1 base, and 11 bases separated the two germline ends. Germline V gene data show CDR1 as SGHDT and CDR2 as YYEEEE. The CDR3 bases are TGTGCCAGCAGCTTGGTGGGACTTGACGCCAAAAACATTCAGTACTTC. Its protein is CASSLVGLDAKNIQYF.

V usage is TRBV19 and J usage is TRBJ2-5; perhaps TRBD2 as D (6 bases). CDR1 LNHDA and CDR2 SQIVND come from the germline V gene (reference sequence). V was clipped by 5 bases and J by 5 bases, with 12 bases between them. CDR3 size: 13 residues. CDR3 loop: CASSLQRAETQYF. For the CDR3, the DNA is TGTGCCAGTAGTCTTCAGCGGGCGGAGACCCAGTACTTC. The entire variable domain, with the rest obtained from reference TRBV19 and TRBJ2-5, is as follows: DGGITQSPKYLFRKEGQNVTLSCEQNLNHDAMYWYRQDPGQGLRLIYYSQIVNDFQKGDIAEGYSVSREKKESFPLTVTSAQKNPTAFYLCASSLQRAETQYFGPGTRLLVL.

The V gene is TRBV19, the J gene TRBJ2-7, with a weak D call TRBD1 (6 bases). This CDR3 has 12 amino acids. The germline V gene has CDR1 LNHDA and CDR2 SQIVND (reference sequence). Trimming removed 5 bases at V and 4 bases at J, with 9 bases between. The CDR3 DNA follows: TGTGCCAGTAGTCAGGGGCGGTACGAGCAGTACTTC. Its translation is CASSQGRYEQYF.

V is TRBV5-1 and J is TRBJ1-1; D not resolved. CDR1 is SGHRS and CDR2 is YFSETQ in the germline V gene. Trimming took off 0 bases at V and 10 bases at J, with 13 bases between the two ends. This CDR3 region has 13 residues. The CDR3 coding sequence is TGCGCCAGCAGCTTGGAGAGCACTGCGGGAGCTTTCTTT. Its protein is CASSLESTAGAFF.